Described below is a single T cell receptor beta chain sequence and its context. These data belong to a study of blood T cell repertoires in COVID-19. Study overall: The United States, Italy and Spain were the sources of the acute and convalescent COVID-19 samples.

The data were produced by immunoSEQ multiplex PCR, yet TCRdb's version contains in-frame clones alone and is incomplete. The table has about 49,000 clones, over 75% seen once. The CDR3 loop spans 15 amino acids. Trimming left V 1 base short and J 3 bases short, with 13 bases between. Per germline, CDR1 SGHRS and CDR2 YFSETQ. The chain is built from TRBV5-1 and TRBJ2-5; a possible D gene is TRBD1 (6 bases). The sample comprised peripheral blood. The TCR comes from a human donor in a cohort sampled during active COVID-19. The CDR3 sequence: CASSLTGHVEETQYF. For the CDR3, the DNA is TGCGCCAGCAGCTTGACAGGGCATGTTGAAGAGACCCAGTACTTC.